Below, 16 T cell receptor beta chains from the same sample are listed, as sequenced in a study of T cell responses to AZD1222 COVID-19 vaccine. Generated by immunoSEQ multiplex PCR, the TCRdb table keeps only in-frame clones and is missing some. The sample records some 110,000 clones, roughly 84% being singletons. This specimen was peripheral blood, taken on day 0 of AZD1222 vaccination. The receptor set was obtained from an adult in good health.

The CDR3 DNA is TGCGCCAGCAGCCTAAGCTCTGGAAACACCATATATTTT. Its translation is CASSLSSGNTIYF. This sequence joins TRBV5-1 and TRBJ1-3; D is unresolved. The CDR3 is 13 amino acids. V was shortened by 4 bases and J by 0 bases, with 5 bases between the two germline ends. Germline V gene data show CDR1 as SGHRS and CDR2 as YFSETQ. Based on the CDR3 plus reference TRBV5-1 and TRBJ1-3, the full variable domain is KAGVTQTPRYLIKTRGQQVTLSCSPISGHRSVSWYQQTPGQGLQFLFEYFSETQRNKGNFPGRFSGRQFSNSRSEMNVSTLELGDSALYLCASSLSSGNTIYFGEGSWLTVV.

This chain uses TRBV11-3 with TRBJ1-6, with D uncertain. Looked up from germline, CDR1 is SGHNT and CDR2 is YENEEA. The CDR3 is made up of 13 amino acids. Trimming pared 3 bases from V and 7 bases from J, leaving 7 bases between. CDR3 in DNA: TGTGCCAGCAGCTTCACATCGAATTCACCCCTCCACTTT. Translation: CASSFTSNSPLHF.

The CDR3 sequence is CASSQETHGQETQYF. The CDR3, as DNA: TGTGCCAGCAGCCAAGAGACGCACGGGCAAGAGACCCAGTACTTC. The chain links TRBV3-1 (or the pseudogene TRBV3-2) to TRBJ2-5, with D unclear. The V gene's germline CDR1 is LGHDT and CDR2 YNNKEL (reference sequence). V gave up 0 bases and J gave up 2 bases, with 10 bases separating them. The CDR3 is 15 residues long.

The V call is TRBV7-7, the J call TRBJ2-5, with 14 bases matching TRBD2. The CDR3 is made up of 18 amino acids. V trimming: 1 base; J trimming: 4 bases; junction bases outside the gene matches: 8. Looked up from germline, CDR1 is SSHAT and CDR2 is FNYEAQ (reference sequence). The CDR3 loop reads CASSLVVTSGRGGETQYF. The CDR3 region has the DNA TGTGCCAGCAGCTTAGTGGTGACTAGCGGGAGGGGAGGAGAGACCCAGTACTTC.

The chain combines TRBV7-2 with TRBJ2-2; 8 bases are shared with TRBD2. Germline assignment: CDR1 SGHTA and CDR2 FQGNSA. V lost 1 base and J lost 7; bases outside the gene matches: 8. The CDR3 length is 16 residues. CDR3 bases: TGTGCCAGCAGCTTAGTGCTCGGGGGGGCATTCGGGGAGCTGTTTTTT. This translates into CASSLVLGGAFGELFF.

CDR3 DNA sequence: TGTGCCAGCAGCACGGGGGGGAACACTGAAGCTTTCTTT. Protein product: CASSTGGNTEAFF. The V gene is TRBV11-3, the J gene TRBJ1-1, with a weak D call TRBD1 (5 bases). Deletions cut 5 bases from V and 1 base from J, with 8 bases between. The CDR3 consists of 13 residues. The germline V gene has CDR1 SGHNT and CDR2 YENEEA.

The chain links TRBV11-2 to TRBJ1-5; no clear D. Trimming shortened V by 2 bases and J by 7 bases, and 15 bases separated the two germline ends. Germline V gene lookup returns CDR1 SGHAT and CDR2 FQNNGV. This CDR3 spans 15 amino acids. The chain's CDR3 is CASSLSGVVAQPQHF. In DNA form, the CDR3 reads TGTGCCAGCAGCTTATCGGGTGTCGTGGCCCAGCCCCAGCATTTT.

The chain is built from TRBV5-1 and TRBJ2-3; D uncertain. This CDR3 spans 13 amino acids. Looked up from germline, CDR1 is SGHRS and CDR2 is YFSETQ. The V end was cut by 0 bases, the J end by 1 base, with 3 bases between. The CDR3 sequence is CASSLVGTDTQYF. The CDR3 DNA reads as TGCGCCAGCAGCTTGGTAGGCACAGATACGCAGTATTTT.

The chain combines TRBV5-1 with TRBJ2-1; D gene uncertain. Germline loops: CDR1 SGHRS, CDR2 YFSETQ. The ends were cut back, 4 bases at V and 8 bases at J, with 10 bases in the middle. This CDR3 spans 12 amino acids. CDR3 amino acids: CASSPLSDEQFF. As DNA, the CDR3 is TGCGCCAGCAGCCCTCTGAGCGATGAGCAGTTCTTC.

CDR3 coding DNA: TGTGCCAGCAGCCAAGCCTCAGGGATGGGTCAGCCCCAGCATTTT. Protein sequence: CASSQASGMGQPQHF. V is TRBV3-1 (or the pseudogene TRBV3-2) and J is TRBJ1-5; D might be TRBD1 (5 bases). The CDR3 is 15 amino acids. CDR1 and CDR2 (germline): LGHDT, YNNKEL (reference sequence). V lost 1 base and J lost 6, with 13 bases in between.

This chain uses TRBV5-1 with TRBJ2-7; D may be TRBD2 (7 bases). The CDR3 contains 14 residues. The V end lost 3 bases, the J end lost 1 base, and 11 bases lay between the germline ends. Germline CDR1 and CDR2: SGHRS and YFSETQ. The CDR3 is CASSSAGASYEQYF. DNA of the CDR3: TGCGCCAGCAGCTCGGCGGGGGCATCCTACGAGCAGTACTTC.

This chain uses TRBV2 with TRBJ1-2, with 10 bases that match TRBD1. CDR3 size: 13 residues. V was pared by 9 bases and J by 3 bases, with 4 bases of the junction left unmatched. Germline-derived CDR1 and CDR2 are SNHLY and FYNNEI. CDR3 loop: CARGQGYDYGYTF. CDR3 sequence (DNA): TGTGCCAGGGGACAGGGGTATGACTATGGCTACACCTTC.

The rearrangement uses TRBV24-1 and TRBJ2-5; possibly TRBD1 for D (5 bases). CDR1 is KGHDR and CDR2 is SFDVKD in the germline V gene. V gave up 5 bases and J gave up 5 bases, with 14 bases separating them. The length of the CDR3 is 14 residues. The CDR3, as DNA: TGTGCCACCAGTGGGGGCCAGGTGGGGGAGACCCAGTACTTC. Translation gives CATSGGQVGETQYF.

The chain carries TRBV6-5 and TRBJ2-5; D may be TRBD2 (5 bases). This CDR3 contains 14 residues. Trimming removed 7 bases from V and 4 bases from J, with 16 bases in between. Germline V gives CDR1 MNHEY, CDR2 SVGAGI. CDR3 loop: CASIGGLNIETQYF. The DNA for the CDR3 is TGTGCCAGCATCGGCGGACTCAACATAGAGACCCAGTACTTC.

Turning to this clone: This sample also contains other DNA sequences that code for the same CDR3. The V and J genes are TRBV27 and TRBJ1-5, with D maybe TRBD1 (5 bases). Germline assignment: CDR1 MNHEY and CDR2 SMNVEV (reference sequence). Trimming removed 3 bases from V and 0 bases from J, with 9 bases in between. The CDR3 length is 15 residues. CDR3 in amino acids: CASSLRGYSNQPQHF. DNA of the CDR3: TGTGCCAGCAGTTTGAGGGGTTATAGCAATCAGCCCCAGCATTTT.

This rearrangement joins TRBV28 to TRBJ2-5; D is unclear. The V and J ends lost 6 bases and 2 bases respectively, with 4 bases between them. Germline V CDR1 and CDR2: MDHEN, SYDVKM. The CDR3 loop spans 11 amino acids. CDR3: CASRAQETQYF. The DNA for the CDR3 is TGTGCCAGCAGGGCTCAAGAGACCCAGTACTTC.